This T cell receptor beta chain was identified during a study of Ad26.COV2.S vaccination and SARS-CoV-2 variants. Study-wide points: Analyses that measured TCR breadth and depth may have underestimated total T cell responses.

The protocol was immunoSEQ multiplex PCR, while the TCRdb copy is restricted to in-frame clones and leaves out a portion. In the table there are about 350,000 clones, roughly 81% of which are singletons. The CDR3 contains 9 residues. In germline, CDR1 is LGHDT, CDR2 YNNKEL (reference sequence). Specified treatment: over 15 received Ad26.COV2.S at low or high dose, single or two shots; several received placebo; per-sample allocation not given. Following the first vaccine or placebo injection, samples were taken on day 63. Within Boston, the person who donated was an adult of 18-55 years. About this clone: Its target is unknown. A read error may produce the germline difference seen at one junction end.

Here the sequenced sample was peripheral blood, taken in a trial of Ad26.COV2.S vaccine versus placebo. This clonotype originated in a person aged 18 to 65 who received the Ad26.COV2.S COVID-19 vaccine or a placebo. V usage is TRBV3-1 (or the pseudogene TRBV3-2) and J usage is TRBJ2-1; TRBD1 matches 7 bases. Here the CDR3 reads CASSERGLF. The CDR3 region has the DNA TGTGCCAGCAGCGAGAGGGGGCTCTTC.